This is a list of T cell receptor beta chains from one sample in a study of CD8 T cells in Susac syndrome. TCRdb fed the immunoSEQ multiplex PCR reads into MiXCR, producing one record per CDR3 protein. Among around 180,000 distinct CDR3 sequences listed, approximately 96% were seen once. Sample: CD8+ T cells from PBMCs. These receptors were collected from a human donor with multiple sclerosis. CDR3s include the opening cysteine and the closing phenylalanine or tryptophan. The D gene is left open where the match is weak. Clone size, where shown, is once, few, many, or a class for clones that have expanded.

v_call: TRBV7-6; clone_size: .; j_call: TRBJ2-1; d_call: .; cdr3_aa: CASSFYSGEGLNEQFF; cdr3_nt: TGTGCCAGCAGCTTCTATAGCGGAGAGGGGCTCAATGAGCAGTTCTTC
v_call: TRBV6-5; clone_size: .; j_call: TRBJ2-7; d_call: TRBD1; cdr3_aa: CASSYTGGSHEQYF; cdr3_nt: TGTGCCAGCAGTTACACAGGGGGTTCCCACGAGCAGTACTTC
v_call: TRBV30; clone_size: .; j_call: TRBJ1-2; d_call: TRBD1; cdr3_aa: CAWKETGTYGYTF; cdr3_nt: TGTGCCTGGAAAGAGACAGGGACCTATGGCTACACCTTC
v_call: TRBV13; clone_size: .; j_call: TRBJ1-2; d_call: TRBD1; cdr3_aa: CASSSTGVNGYTF; cdr3_nt: TGTGCCAGCAGCAGTACAGGGGTCAATGGCTACACCTTC
v_call: TRBV7-9; clone_size: .; j_call: TRBJ2-7; d_call: .; cdr3_aa: CASSKSSKEQYF; cdr3_nt: TGTGCCAGCAGCAAGAGCAGCAAGGAGCAGTACTTC
v_call: TRBV13; clone_size: .; j_call: TRBJ1-1; d_call: .; cdr3_aa: CASSLPGPALTEAFF; cdr3_nt: TGTGCCAGCAGCCTACCGGGTCCTGCGCTCACTGAAGCTTTCTTT
v_call: TRBV9; clone_size: .; j_call: TRBJ1-2; d_call: .; cdr3_aa: CASSALAGRGYTF; cdr3_nt: TGTGCCAGCAGCGCACTCGCTGGAAGAGGCTACACCTTC
v_call: TRBV7-9; clone_size: .; j_call: TRBJ2-1; d_call: .; cdr3_aa: CASSLVGSGIPYNEQFF; cdr3_nt: TGTGCCAGCAGCTTAGTAGGGTCCGGGATCCCATACAATGAGCAGTTCTTC
v_call: TRBV20-1; clone_size: once; j_call: TRBJ2-1; d_call: .; cdr3_aa: CSARELETPLHEQFF; cdr3_nt: TGCAGTGCTAGAGAATTGGAGACTCCGCTTCATGAGCAGTTCTTC
v_call: TRBV27; clone_size: .; j_call: TRBJ2-1; d_call: .; cdr3_aa: CASSLFERVAEQFF; cdr3_nt: TGTGCCAGCAGTTTGTTCGAGAGGGTTGCTGAGCAGTTCTTC
v_call: TRBV29-1; clone_size: .; j_call: TRBJ2-7; d_call: TRBD2; cdr3_aa: CSGGVGLASEQYF; cdr3_nt: TGCAGCGGCGGAGTGGGACTAGCGAGCGAGCAGTACTTC
v_call: TRBV28; clone_size: once; j_call: TRBJ2-5; d_call: TRBD1; cdr3_aa: CASSLLLDREKETQYF; cdr3_nt: TGTGCCAGCAGTTTATTACTGGACAGGGAGAAAGAGACCCAGTACTTC
v_call: TRBV19; clone_size: .; j_call: TRBJ2-7; d_call: TRBD1; cdr3_aa: CASSILAGGYEQYF; cdr3_nt: TGTGCCAGTAGTATTCTGGCAGGGGGCTACGAGCAGTACTTC
v_call: TRBV5-6; clone_size: .; j_call: TRBJ1-1; d_call: .; cdr3_aa: CASSFGSEAFF; cdr3_nt: TGTGCCAGCAGCTTTGGGTCTGAAGCTTTCTTT
v_call: TRBV3-1; clone_size: .; j_call: TRBJ2-7; d_call: .; cdr3_aa: CASSHRGIPYEQYF; cdr3_nt: TGTGCCAGCAGCCATCGGGGGATTCCCTACGAGCAGTACTTC
v_call: TRBV7-3; clone_size: .; j_call: TRBJ2-5; d_call: .; cdr3_aa: CASSLTGQRETQYF; cdr3_nt: TGTGCCAGCAGCTTAACTGGACAACGAGAGACCCAGTACTTC
v_call: TRBV13; clone_size: .; j_call: TRBJ2-7; d_call: .; cdr3_aa: CASSLARRSHEQYF; cdr3_nt: TGTGCCAGCAGCTTAGCCAGACGGTCACACGAGCAGTACTTC
v_call: TRBV13; clone_size: .; j_call: TRBJ2-7; d_call: TRBD1; cdr3_aa: CASSSGQGSYEQYF; cdr3_nt: TGTGCCAGCAGCTCGGGACAGGGGTCCTACGAGCAGTACTTC
v_call: TRBV7-8; clone_size: .; j_call: TRBJ1-5; d_call: TRBD1; cdr3_aa: CASSRRTGGGQPQHF; cdr3_nt: TGTGCCAGCAGTAGACGGACAGGGGGCGGGCAGCCCCAGCATTTT
v_call: TRBV9; clone_size: .; j_call: TRBJ2-3; d_call: .; cdr3_aa: CASSVATTAWGDTQYF; cdr3_nt: TGTGCCAGCAGCGTAGCTACGACGGCCTGGGGGGATACGCAGTATTTT
v_call: TRBV30; clone_size: .; j_call: TRBJ2-2; d_call: .; cdr3_aa: CAGNGESGFPGELFF; cdr3_nt: TGTGCCGGGAACGGGGAAAGCGGGTTTCCCGGGGAGCTGTTTTTT
v_call: TRBV7-9; clone_size: .; j_call: TRBJ1-1; d_call: .; cdr3_aa: CASSLPGQDEAFF; cdr3_nt: TGTGCCAGCAGCTTACCGGGACAAGATGAAGCTTTCTTT
v_call: TRBV21-1; clone_size: .; j_call: TRBJ2-1; d_call: .; cdr3_aa: CASSPRPRGKYNEQFF; cdr3_nt: TGTGCCAGCAGCCCCCGGCCGAGGGGAAAATACAATGAGCAGTTCTTC
v_call: TRBV30; clone_size: .; j_call: TRBJ1-2; d_call: .; cdr3_aa: CAWRGDPGPIGYTF; cdr3_nt: TGTGCCTGGAGGGGGGACCCCGGCCCTATTGGCTACACCTTC
v_call: TRBV5-1; clone_size: .; j_call: TRBJ2-4; d_call: .; cdr3_aa: CASSPDNLAKNIQYF; cdr3_nt: TGCGCCAGCAGCCCGGACAATCTAGCCAAAAACATTCAGTACTTC
v_call: TRBV29-1; clone_size: .; j_call: TRBJ1-2; d_call: .; cdr3_aa: CSVRSNYGYTF; cdr3_nt: TGCAGCGTCCGCTCTAACTATGGCTACACCTTC
v_call: TRBV18; clone_size: few; j_call: TRBJ1-1; d_call: TRBD1; cdr3_aa: CASSPDREAFF; cdr3_nt: TGTGCCAGCTCACCGGACAGGGAGGCTTTCTTT
v_call: TRBV9; clone_size: few; j_call: TRBJ2-3; d_call: TRBD2; cdr3_aa: CASSASGGRTDTQYF; cdr3_nt: TGTGCCAGCAGCGCTAGCGGGGGGCGAACAGATACGCAGTATTTT
v_call: TRBV10-3; clone_size: .; j_call: TRBJ1-1; d_call: TRBD1; cdr3_aa: CAISPTGASTEAFF; cdr3_nt: TGTGCCATCAGCCCGACAGGGGCAAGCACTGAAGCTTTCTTT
v_call: TRBV2; clone_size: .; j_call: TRBJ2-7; d_call: .; cdr3_aa: CASSTPVGLSYEQYF; cdr3_nt: TGTGCCAGCAGTACACCCGTCGGGTTATCCTACGAGCAGTACTTC
v_call: TRBV12-5; clone_size: .; j_call: TRBJ2-3; d_call: .; cdr3_aa: CASGFGTDTQYF; cdr3_nt: TGTGCTAGTGGTTTTGGCACAGATACGCAGTATTTT